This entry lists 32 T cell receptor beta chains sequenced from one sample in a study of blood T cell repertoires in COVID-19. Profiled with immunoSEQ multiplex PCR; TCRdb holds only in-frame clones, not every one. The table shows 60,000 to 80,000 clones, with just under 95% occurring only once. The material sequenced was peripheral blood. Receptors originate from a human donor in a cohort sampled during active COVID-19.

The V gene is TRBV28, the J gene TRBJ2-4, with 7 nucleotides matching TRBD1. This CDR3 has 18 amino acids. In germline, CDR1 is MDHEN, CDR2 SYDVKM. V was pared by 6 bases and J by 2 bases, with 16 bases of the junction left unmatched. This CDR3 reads CASSPRQGTIRTKNIQYF. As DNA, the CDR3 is TGTGCCAGCAGCCCACGACAGGGCACGATCAGAACCAAAAACATTCAGTACTTC.

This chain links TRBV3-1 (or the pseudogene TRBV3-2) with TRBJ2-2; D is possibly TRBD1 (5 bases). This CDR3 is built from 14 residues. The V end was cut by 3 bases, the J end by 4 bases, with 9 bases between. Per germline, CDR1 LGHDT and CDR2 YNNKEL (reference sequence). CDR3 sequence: CASSQVRGTGELFF. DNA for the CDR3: TGTGCCAGCAGCCAGGTTAGGGGCACCGGGGAGCTGTTTTTT.

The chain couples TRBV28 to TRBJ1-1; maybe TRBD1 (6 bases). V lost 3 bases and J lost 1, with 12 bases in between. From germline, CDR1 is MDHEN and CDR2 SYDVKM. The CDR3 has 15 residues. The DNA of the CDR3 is TGTGCCAGCAGTTTGGGGGCCGGTCAGAACACTGAAGCTTTCTTT. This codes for CASSLGAGQNTEAFF.

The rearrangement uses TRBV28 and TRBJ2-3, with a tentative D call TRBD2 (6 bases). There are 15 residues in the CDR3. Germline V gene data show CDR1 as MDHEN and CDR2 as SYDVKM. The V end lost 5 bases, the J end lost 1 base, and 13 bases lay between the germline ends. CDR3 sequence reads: CASSLGTGGTDTQYF. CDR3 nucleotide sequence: TGTGCCAGCAGTCTAGGTACGGGGGGCACAGATACGCAGTATTTT. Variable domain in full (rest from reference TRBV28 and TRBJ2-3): DVKVTQSSRYLVKRTGEKVFLECVQDMDHENMFWYRQDPGLGLRLIYFSYDVKMKEKGDIPEGYSVSREKKERFSLILESASTNQTSMYLCASSLGTGGTDTQYFGPGTRLTVL.

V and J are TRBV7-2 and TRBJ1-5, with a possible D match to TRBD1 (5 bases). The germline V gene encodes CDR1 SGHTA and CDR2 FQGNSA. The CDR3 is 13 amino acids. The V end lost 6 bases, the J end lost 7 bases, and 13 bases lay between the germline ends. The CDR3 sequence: CASSGGIKQPQHF. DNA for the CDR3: TGTGCCAGCAGTGGGGGGATCAAGCAGCCCCAGCATTTT.

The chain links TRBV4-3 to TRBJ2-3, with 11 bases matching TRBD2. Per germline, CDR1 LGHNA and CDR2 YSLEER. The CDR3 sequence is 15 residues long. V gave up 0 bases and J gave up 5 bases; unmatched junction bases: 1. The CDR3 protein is CASSQEGTSGDTQYF. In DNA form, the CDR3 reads TGCGCCAGCAGCCAAGAAGGGACTAGCGGAGATACGCAGTATTTT.

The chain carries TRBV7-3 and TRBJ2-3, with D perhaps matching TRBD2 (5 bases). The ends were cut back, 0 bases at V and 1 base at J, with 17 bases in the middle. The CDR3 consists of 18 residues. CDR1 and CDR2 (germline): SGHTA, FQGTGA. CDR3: CASSLTFTPSSRTDTQYF. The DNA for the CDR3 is TGTGCCAGCAGCTTAACGTTCACTCCTAGCTCCCGCACAGATACGCAGTATTTT.

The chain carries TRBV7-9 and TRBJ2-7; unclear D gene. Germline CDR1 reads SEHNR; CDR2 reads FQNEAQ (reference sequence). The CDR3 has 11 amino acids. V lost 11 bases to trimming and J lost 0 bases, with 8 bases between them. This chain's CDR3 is CALGSSYEQYF. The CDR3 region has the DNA TGTGCCCTCGGGTCCTCCTACGAGCAGTACTTC.

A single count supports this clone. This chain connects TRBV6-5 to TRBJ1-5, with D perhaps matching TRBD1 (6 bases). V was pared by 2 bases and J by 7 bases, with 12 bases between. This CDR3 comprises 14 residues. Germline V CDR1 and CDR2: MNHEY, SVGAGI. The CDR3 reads CASSYNRDHQPQHF. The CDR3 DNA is TGTGCCAGCAGTTACAACAGGGATCACCAGCCCCAGCATTTT.

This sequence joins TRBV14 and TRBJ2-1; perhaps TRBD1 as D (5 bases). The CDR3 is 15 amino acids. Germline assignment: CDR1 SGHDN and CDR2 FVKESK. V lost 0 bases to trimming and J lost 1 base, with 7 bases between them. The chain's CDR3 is CASSQDAGSYNEQFF. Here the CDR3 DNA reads TGTGCCAGCAGCCAAGATGCAGGGTCCTACAATGAGCAGTTCTTC.

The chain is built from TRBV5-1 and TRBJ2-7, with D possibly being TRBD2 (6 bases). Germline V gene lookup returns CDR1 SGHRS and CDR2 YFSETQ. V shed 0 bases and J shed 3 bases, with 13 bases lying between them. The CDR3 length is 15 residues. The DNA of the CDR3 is TGCGCCAGCAGCTTGGATGGGACTCCTCTCTACGAGCAGTACTTC. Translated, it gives CASSLDGTPLYEQYF.

CDR3 DNA: TGTGCCAGCAGTGCAAGCCGACAGGGTGGCTACATGAGGGGTGAAGCTTTCTTT. It codes for CASSASRQGGYMRGEAFF. This chain links TRBV25-1 with TRBJ1-1, with 7 bases lining up with TRBD1. There are 18 residues in the CDR3. Germline-derived CDR1 and CDR2 are MGHDK and SYGVNS. With V trimmed by 4 bases and J by 7 bases, 21 bases remained unmatched.

The CDR3 sequence: CASSLEISGEQFF. DNA for the CDR3: TGTGCCAGCAGCTTAGAGATTAGTGGTGAGCAGTTCTTC. The J gene is TRBJ2-1, the V gene TRBV11-2; D gene unclear. The CDR3 covers 13 residues. Germline CDR1 reads SGHAT; CDR2 reads FQNNGV. V dropped 0 bases and J dropped 9 bases, with 9 bases sitting between them.

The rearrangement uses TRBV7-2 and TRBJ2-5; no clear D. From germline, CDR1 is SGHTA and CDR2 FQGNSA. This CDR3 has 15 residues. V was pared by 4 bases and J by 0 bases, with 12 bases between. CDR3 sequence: CASSSSFRNQETQYF. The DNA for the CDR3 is TGTGCCAGCAGCTCCTCCTTCAGGAACCAAGAGACCCAGTACTTC.

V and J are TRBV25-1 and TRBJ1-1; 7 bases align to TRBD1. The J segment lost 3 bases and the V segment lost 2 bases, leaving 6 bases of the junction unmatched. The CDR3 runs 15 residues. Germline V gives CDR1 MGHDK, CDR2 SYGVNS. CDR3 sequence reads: CASSETGVYDTEAFF. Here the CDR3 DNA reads TGTGCCAGCAGTGAAACAGGGGTCTACGACACTGAAGCTTTCTTT.

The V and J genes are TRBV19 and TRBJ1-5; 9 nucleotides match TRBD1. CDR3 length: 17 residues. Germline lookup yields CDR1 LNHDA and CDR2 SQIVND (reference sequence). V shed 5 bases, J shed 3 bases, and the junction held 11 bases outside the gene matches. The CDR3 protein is CASSPRWTGEYNQPQHF. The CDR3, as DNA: TGTGCCAGTAGTCCCAGATGGACAGGGGAGTACAATCAGCCCCAGCATTTT.

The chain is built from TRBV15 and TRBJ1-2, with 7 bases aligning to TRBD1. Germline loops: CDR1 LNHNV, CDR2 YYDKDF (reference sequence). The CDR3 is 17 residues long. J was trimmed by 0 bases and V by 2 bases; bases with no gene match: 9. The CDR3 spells CATSRTFGTETNYGYTF. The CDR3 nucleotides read TGTGCCACCAGCAGAACCTTCGGGACAGAGACTAACTATGGCTACACCTTC. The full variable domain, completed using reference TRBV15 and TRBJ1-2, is DAMVIQNPRYQVTQFGKPVTLSCSQTLNHNVMYWYQQKSSQAPKLLFHYYDKDFNNEADTPDNFQSRRPNTSFCFLDIRSPGLGDTAMYLCATSRTFGTETNYGYTFGSGTRLTVV.

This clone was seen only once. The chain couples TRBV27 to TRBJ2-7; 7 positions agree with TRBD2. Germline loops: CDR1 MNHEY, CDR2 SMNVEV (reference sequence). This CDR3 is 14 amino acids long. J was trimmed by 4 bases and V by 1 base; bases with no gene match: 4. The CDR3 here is CASSLYFGGYEQYF. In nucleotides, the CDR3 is TGTGCCAGCAGTTTATACTTCGGGGGGTACGAGCAGTACTTC.

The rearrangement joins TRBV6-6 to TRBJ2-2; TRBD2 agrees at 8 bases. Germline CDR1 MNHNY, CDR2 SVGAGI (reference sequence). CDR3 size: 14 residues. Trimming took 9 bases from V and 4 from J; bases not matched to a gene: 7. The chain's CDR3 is CASYGGESTGELFF. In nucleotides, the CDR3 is TGTGCCAGTTACGGGGGGGAGTCCACCGGGGAGCTGTTTTTT.

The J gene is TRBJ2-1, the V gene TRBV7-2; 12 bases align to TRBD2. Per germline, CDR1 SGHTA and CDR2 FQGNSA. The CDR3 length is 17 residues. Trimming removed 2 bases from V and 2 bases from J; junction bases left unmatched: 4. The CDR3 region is CASSLPTSGRTYNEQFF. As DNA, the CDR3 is TGTGCCAGCAGCTTACCCACTAGCGGGAGGACCTACAATGAGCAGTTCTTC.

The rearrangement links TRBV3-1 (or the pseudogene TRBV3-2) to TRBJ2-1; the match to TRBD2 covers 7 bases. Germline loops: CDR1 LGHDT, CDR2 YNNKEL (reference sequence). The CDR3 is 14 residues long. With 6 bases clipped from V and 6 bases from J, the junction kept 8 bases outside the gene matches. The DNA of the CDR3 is TGTGCCAGCAGACGAGATGGGGGGGGCAATGAGCAGTTCTTC. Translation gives CASRRDGGGNEQFF.

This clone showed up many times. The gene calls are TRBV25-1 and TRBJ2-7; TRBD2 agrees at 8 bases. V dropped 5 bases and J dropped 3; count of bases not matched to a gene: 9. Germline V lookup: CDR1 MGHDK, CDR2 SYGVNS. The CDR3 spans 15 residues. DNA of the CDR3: TGTGCCAGCAGTCGGGCGGGAGGTGCGGTCTACGAGCAGTACTTC. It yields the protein CASSRAGGAVYEQYF.

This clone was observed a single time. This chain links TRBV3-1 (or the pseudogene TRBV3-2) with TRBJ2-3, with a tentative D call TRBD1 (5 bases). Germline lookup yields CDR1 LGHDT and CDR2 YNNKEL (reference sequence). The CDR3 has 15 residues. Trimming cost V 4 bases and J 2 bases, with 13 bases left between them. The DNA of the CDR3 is TGTGCCAGCAGCCGGGGCACCACTTACACAGATACGCAGTATTTT. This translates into CASSRGTTYTDTQYF.

CDR3 bases: TGTGCCCGCGCCCTTGGGTCTCGGGGCTCCTACGAGCAGTACTTC. Translating it yields CARALGSRGSYEQYF. The chain joins TRBV6-5 to TRBJ2-7, with D maybe TRBD2 (5 bases). Trimming took off 11 bases at V and 0 bases at J, with 20 bases between the two ends. Germline V gives CDR1 MNHEY, CDR2 SVGAGI. The CDR3 spans 15 residues.

CDR3 residues: CASSPGQGGNGYTF. Here the CDR3 DNA reads TGTGCCAGCAGCCCAGGACAGGGAGGTAATGGCTACACCTTC. The chain is built from TRBV9 and TRBJ1-2; 8 nucleotides match TRBD1. The V gene end was trimmed by 4 bases and the J gene end by 6 bases; junction bases not matched to a gene: 8. Germline V gene sequence: CDR1 SGDLS, CDR2 YYNGEE. This CDR3 has 14 amino acids.

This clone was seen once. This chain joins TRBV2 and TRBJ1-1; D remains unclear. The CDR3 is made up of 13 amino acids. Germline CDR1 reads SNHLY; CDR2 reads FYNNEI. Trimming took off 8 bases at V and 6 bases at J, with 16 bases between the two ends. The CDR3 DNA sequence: TGTGCCAGCTGTTTCCCGTTGTCGGCTGAAGCTTTCTTT. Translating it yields CASCFPLSAEAFF. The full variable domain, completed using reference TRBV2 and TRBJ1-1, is EPEVTQTPSHQVTQMGQEVILRCVPISNHLYFYWYRQILGQKVEFLVSFYNNEISEKSEIFDDQFSVERPDGSNFTLKIRSTKLEDSAMYFCASCFPLSAEAFFGQGTRLTVV.

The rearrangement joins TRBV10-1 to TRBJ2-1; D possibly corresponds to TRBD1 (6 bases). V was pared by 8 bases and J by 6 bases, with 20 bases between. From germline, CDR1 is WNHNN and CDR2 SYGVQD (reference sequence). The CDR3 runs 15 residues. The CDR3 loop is CASQRTAPRANEQFF. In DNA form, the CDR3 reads TGCGCCAGCCAACGGACAGCTCCGCGAGCCAATGAGCAGTTCTTC.

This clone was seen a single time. The CDR3 DNA sequence: TGCGCCAGCAGCTTCGGACAGTATAATTCACCCCTCCACTTT. This encodes CASSFGQYNSPLHF. The V gene is TRBV5-1, the J gene TRBJ1-6, with D possibly matching TRBD1 (6 bases). CDR1 is SGHRS, CDR2 YFSETQ, per germline. There are 14 residues in the CDR3. Trimming removed 2 bases from V and 4 bases from J, with 7 bases in between.

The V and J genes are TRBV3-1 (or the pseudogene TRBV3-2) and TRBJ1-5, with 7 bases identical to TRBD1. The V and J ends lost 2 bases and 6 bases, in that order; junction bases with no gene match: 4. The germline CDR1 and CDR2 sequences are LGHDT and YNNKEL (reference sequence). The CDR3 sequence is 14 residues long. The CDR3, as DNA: TGTGCCAGCAGCCAAAGGGACAGTTTTCAGCCCCAGCATTTT. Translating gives CASSQRDSFQPQHF.

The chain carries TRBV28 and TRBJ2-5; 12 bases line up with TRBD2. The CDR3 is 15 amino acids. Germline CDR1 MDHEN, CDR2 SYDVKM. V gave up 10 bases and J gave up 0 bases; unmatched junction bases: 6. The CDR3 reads CAIQGLAGNQETQYF. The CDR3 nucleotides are TGTGCCATCCAAGGACTAGCGGGAAACCAAGAGACCCAGTACTTC.

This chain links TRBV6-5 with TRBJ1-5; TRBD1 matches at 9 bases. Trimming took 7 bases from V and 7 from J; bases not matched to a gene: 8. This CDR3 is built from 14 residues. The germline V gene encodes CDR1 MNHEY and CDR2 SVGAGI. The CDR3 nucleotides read TGTGCCAGCACTAGGACAGGGGCAGAGCAGCCCCAGCATTTT. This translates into CASTRTGAEQPQHF.

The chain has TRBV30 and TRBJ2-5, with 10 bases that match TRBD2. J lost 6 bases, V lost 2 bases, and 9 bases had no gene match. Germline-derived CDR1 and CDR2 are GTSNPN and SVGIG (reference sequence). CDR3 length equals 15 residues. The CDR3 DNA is TGTGCCTGGAGTTTCCCTAGCGGGAGTCGGAAGACCCAGTACTTC. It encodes CAWSFPSGSRKTQYF.